This T cell receptor (beta chain) was sequenced in a study of T cells after yellow fever vaccination. This clonotype was seen a few times. TCRdb reprocessed the 5' RACE reads with MiXCR, giving one entry per CDR3 protein. Counted here are around 590,000 distinct CDR3 sequences, 9% to 15% occurring once; the ten biggest clones make up approximately 15%. This CDR3 has 15 residues. CDR1 and CDR2 from the germline V gene are ENHRY and SYGVKD. V lost 6 bases and J lost 4; bases outside the gene matches: 8. The genes are TRBV10-3 and TRBJ2-1, with 8 bases aligning to TRBD2. This clonotype was obtained from a man in his thirties or forties who received the YFV17D yellow fever vaccine. Material: PBMCs, obtained on the day of the yellow fever booster vaccination. The CDR3 DNA reads as TGTGCCATCAGGACGGGGGGGGGTATATACAATGAGCAGTTCTTC. Translating gives CAIRTGGGIYNEQFF.